These T cell receptor beta chains were read from a single sample in a study of cytotoxic CD8 clonotypes in ibrutinib-treated CLL. Repertoires were generated with immunoSEQ multiplex PCR, while TCRdb's copy carries only in-frame clones and drops some. This sample has 58,000 or so clones, with roughly 50% found just once. This material consisted of PBMCs, taken after 12 months of ibrutinib treatment. The receptors shown here come from a human donor with chronic lymphocytic leukemia. Each CDR3 is given with its conserved first and last residue. Each record gives: CDR3 protein, CDR3 DNA, J gene, V gene, clone size, D gene, CDR3 length. The D gene is left open where the match is weak. A clone size is listed for some rows: how often the clone was seen (once, few, many), or a class if it is expanded.

CDR3 protein: CASSQFRGRNYEQYF; CDR3 DNA: TGTGCCAGCAGCCAATTTCGTGGCAGGAACTACGAGCAGTACTTC; J gene: TRBJ2-7; V gene: TRBV14; clone size: -; D gene: -; CDR3 length: 15
CDR3 protein: CASSPHLSGGVYNEQFF; CDR3 DNA: TGTGCCAGCAGCCCCCACCTTAGCGGGGGAGTTTACAATGAGCAGTTCTTC; J gene: TRBJ2-1; V gene: TRBV7-9; clone size: few; D gene: TRBD2; CDR3 length: 17
CDR3 protein: CASSLAGFFTDTQYF; CDR3 DNA: TGCGCCAGCAGCTTAGCAGGGTTCTTCACAGATACGCAGTATTTT; J gene: TRBJ2-3; V gene: TRBV5-1; clone size: -; D gene: -; CDR3 length: 15
CDR3 protein: CASSLDALGGNTIYF; CDR3 DNA: TGTGCCAGCAGCTTAGACGCCCTTGGAGGAAACACCATATATTTT; J gene: TRBJ1-3; V gene: TRBV11-3; clone size: -; D gene: -; CDR3 length: 15
CDR3 protein: CASSPPNTEAFF; CDR3 DNA: TGTGCCAGCAGCCCACCAAACACTGAAGCTTTCTTT; J gene: TRBJ1-1; V gene: TRBV7-9; clone size: -; D gene: -; CDR3 length: 12
CDR3 protein: CASSYRGGALTDTQYF; CDR3 DNA: TGTGCCAGCAGTTATAGAGGGGGGGCCCTCACAGATACGCAGTATTTT; J gene: TRBJ2-3; V gene: TRBV6-5; clone size: -; D gene: -; CDR3 length: 16
CDR3 protein: CASRLGSGQETQYF; CDR3 DNA: TGCGCCAGCCGGTTAGGGAGTGGCCAAGAGACCCAGTACTTC; J gene: TRBJ2-5; V gene: TRBV5-1; clone size: few; D gene: -; CDR3 length: 14
CDR3 protein: CASSLDSNRNTEAFF; CDR3 DNA: TGCGCCAGCAGCTTGGACAGCAACCGGAACACTGAAGCTTTCTTT; J gene: TRBJ1-1; V gene: TRBV5-1; clone size: few; D gene: -; CDR3 length: 15
CDR3 protein: CASKGAGRGYGYTF; CDR3 DNA: TGTGCCAGCAAAGGGGCTGGGCGTGGATATGGCTACACCTTC; J gene: TRBJ1-2; V gene: TRBV2; clone size: -; D gene: -; CDR3 length: 14
CDR3 protein: CASSIRQTGSPLHF; CDR3 DNA: TGTGCCAGTAGTATCCGACAGACGGGTTCACCCCTCCACTTT; J gene: TRBJ1-6; V gene: TRBV19; clone size: -; D gene: -; CDR3 length: 14
CDR3 protein: CSAKPGPGGTQYF; CDR3 DNA: TGCAGCGCAAAACCGGGACCTGGGGGGACCCAGTACTTC; J gene: TRBJ2-5; V gene: TRBV29-1; clone size: few; D gene: -; CDR3 length: 13
CDR3 protein: CASSWTGTSGYNEQFF; CDR3 DNA: TGCGCCAGCAGCTGGACCGGGACTAGCGGATACAATGAGCAGTTCTTC; J gene: TRBJ2-1; V gene: TRBV5-1; clone size: -; D gene: TRBD2; CDR3 length: 16
CDR3 protein: CASSVQQDSNQPQHF; CDR3 DNA: TGTGCCAGTAGTGTCCAGCAGGATAGCAATCAGCCCCAGCATTTT; J gene: TRBJ1-5; V gene: TRBV19; clone size: once; D gene: -; CDR3 length: 15
CDR3 protein: CASSYRTGVTGELFF; CDR3 DNA: TGTGCCAGCAGCTATCGGACAGGGGTCACCGGGGAGCTGTTTTTT; J gene: TRBJ2-2; V gene: TRBV11-2; clone size: -; D gene: TRBD1; CDR3 length: 15
CDR3 protein: CASSLDGGRQPQHF; CDR3 DNA: TGTGCCAGCAGCTTAGACGGGGGACGGCAGCCCCAGCATTTT; J gene: TRBJ1-5; V gene: TRBV5-6; clone size: -; D gene: -; CDR3 length: 14
CDR3 protein: CASRAGGGYTF; CDR3 DNA: TGTGCCAGCAGGGCAGGGGGTGGCTACACCTTC; J gene: TRBJ1-2; V gene: TRBV6-1; clone size: once; D gene: TRBD1; CDR3 length: 11
CDR3 protein: CASSQDHGRGSNQPQHF; CDR3 DNA: TGTGCCAGCAGTCAAGATCATGGTCGAGGTAGCAATCAGCCCCAGCATTTT; J gene: TRBJ1-5; V gene: TRBV4-2; clone size: -; D gene: -; CDR3 length: 17
CDR3 protein: CASRRIGELFF; CDR3 DNA: TGTGCCAGTCGACGTATCGGGGAGCTGTTTTTT; J gene: TRBJ2-2; V gene: TRBV19; clone size: -; D gene: -; CDR3 length: 11
CDR3 protein: CASSPGAASTDTQYF; CDR3 DNA: TGTGCCAGCAGCCCCGGGGCAGCTAGCACAGATACGCAGTATTTT; J gene: TRBJ2-3; V gene: TRBV2; clone size: few; D gene: -; CDR3 length: 15
CDR3 protein: CASSFTGRGYNEQFF; CDR3 DNA: TGTGCCAGCAGTTTTACAGGGCGGGGGTATAATGAGCAGTTCTTC; J gene: TRBJ2-1; V gene: TRBV2; clone size: -; D gene: -; CDR3 length: 15
CDR3 protein: CASSQEELAGGLSNEQFF; CDR3 DNA: TGCGCCAGCAGCCAAGAAGAATTAGCGGGGGGGCTTAGTAATGAGCAGTTCTTC; J gene: TRBJ2-1; V gene: TRBV4-1; clone size: -; D gene: TRBD2; CDR3 length: 18
CDR3 protein: CASSRIPPLDRARGYTF; CDR3 DNA: TGTGCCAGCAGCCGTATTCCCCCATTGGACAGGGCACGCGGCTACACCTTC; J gene: TRBJ1-2; V gene: TRBV5-4; clone size: -; D gene: TRBD1; CDR3 length: 17
CDR3 protein: CASSENGVGYTF; CDR3 DNA: TGTGCCAGCAGTGAAAACGGGGTCGGCTACACCTTC; J gene: TRBJ1-2; V gene: TRBV6-1; clone size: -; D gene: -; CDR3 length: 12
CDR3 protein: CASSGQFNQPQHF; CDR3 DNA: TGTGCCAGCAGTGGACAGTTCAATCAGCCCCAGCATTTT; J gene: TRBJ1-5; V gene: TRBV2; clone size: many; D gene: -; CDR3 length: 13
CDR3 protein: CASKGVGVDQPQHF; CDR3 DNA: TGTGCCAGCAAAGGGGTAGGGGTGGATCAGCCCCAGCATTTT; J gene: TRBJ1-5; V gene: TRBV6-5; clone size: -; D gene: -; CDR3 length: 14
CDR3 protein: CASSPQPRGGREPQHF; CDR3 DNA: TGTGCCAGCAGCCCCCAACCCAGGGGGGGGAGGGAACCCCAGCATTTT; J gene: TRBJ1-5; V gene: TRBV4-2; clone size: many; D gene: TRBD1; CDR3 length: 16
CDR3 protein: CASSAGGYTDTQYF; CDR3 DNA: TGCGCCAGCAGCGCGGGGGGATACACAGATACGCAGTATTTT; J gene: TRBJ2-3; V gene: TRBV5-1; clone size: -; D gene: TRBD2; CDR3 length: 14
CDR3 protein: CASSQDSGGGAGFF; CDR3 DNA: TGTGCCAGCAGCCAAGATTCAGGCGGGGGGGCGGGGTTCTTC; J gene: TRBJ2-1; V gene: TRBV4-2; clone size: -; D gene: TRBD2; CDR3 length: 14
CDR3 protein: CASSEIGQGNSPLHF; CDR3 DNA: TGTGCCAGCAGTGAAATCGGGCAGGGGAATTCACCCCTCCACTTT; J gene: TRBJ1-6; V gene: TRBV2; clone size: -; D gene: -; CDR3 length: 15
CDR3 protein: CASSIVRGNYGYTF; CDR3 DNA: TGTGCCAGTAGTATAGTGAGGGGTAACTATGGCTACACCTTC; J gene: TRBJ1-2; V gene: TRBV19; clone size: medium-sized; D gene: -; CDR3 length: 14
CDR3 protein: CASSVATRTGPAGNEQFF; CDR3 DNA: TGTGCCAGCAGCGTAGCAACGAGAACAGGGCCCGCTGGTAATGAGCAGTTCTTC; J gene: TRBJ2-1; V gene: TRBV9; clone size: -; D gene: -; CDR3 length: 18
CDR3 protein: CASTETGAHTDTQYF; CDR3 DNA: TGTGCCAGCACGGAGACCGGGGCCCACACAGATACGCAGTATTTT; J gene: TRBJ2-3; V gene: TRBV27; clone size: -; D gene: -; CDR3 length: 15
CDR3 protein: CASSLGEGLSGANVLTF; CDR3 DNA: TGCGCCAGCAGCTTGGGAGAGGGACTCTCTGGGGCCAACGTCCTGACTTTC; J gene: TRBJ2-6; V gene: TRBV5-1; clone size: few; D gene: -; CDR3 length: 17
CDR3 protein: CASSVSQMTAGNTIYF; CDR3 DNA: TGTGCCAGCAGCGTTTCTCAAATGACGGCAGGAAACACCATATATTTT; J gene: TRBJ1-3; V gene: TRBV11-2; clone size: -; D gene: -; CDR3 length: 16
CDR3 protein: CASSPTSGVGNEQFF; CDR3 DNA: TGTGCCAGCTCACCGACTAGCGGGGTGGGGAATGAGCAGTTCTTC; J gene: TRBJ2-1; V gene: TRBV18; clone size: few; D gene: TRBD2; CDR3 length: 15
CDR3 protein: CASSRDREGREKLFF; CDR3 DNA: TGTGCCAGCAGCCGGGACAGGGAGGGGCGCGAAAAACTGTTTTTT; J gene: TRBJ1-4; V gene: TRBV7-9; clone size: few; D gene: TRBD1; CDR3 length: 15
CDR3 protein: CASTQTGREQYF; CDR3 DNA: TGTGCCAGCACCCAGACAGGGCGCGAGCAGTACTTC; J gene: TRBJ2-7; V gene: TRBV2; clone size: few; D gene: TRBD1; CDR3 length: 12
CDR3 protein: CASSLRPGYEQYF; CDR3 DNA: TGTGCCAGCAGCTTGAGGCCGGGTTACGAGCAGTACTTC; J gene: TRBJ2-7; V gene: TRBV5-4; clone size: -; D gene: -; CDR3 length: 13
CDR3 protein: CASSPTGTGVSIGNQPQHF; CDR3 DNA: TGTGCCAGCAGCCCCACCGGGACAGGTGTATCTATAGGCAATCAGCCCCAGCATTTT; J gene: TRBJ1-5; V gene: TRBV7-9; clone size: -; D gene: TRBD1; CDR3 length: 19
CDR3 protein: CASSLDRRGNTIYF; CDR3 DNA: TGTGCCAGCAGCTTGGACAGGCGAGGAAACACCATATATTTT; J gene: TRBJ1-3; V gene: TRBV7-6; clone size: -; D gene: TRBD1; CDR3 length: 14
CDR3 protein: CASSPSNQETQYF; CDR3 DNA: TGTGCCAGCAGCCCTAGCAACCAAGAGACCCAGTACTTC; J gene: TRBJ2-5; V gene: TRBV5-4; clone size: -; D gene: -; CDR3 length: 13
CDR3 protein: CASSFSGYEQYF; CDR3 DNA: TGTGCCAGCAGCTTTTCAGGCTACGAGCAGTACTTC; J gene: TRBJ2-7; V gene: TRBV11-2; clone size: few; D gene: -; CDR3 length: 12
CDR3 protein: CASSARLAGAGELFF; CDR3 DNA: TGTGCCAGCAGCGCACGACTAGCGGGAGCCGGGGAGCTGTTTTTT; J gene: TRBJ2-2; V gene: TRBV13; clone size: -; D gene: TRBD2; CDR3 length: 15
CDR3 protein: CAWNLLQETQYF; CDR3 DNA: TGTGCCTGGAATCTCCTCCAAGAGACCCAGTACTTC; J gene: TRBJ2-5; V gene: TRBV30; clone size: -; D gene: -; CDR3 length: 12
CDR3 protein: CASKRQMNTEAFF; CDR3 DNA: TGCGCCAGCAAGCGACAGATGAACACTGAAGCTTTCTTT; J gene: TRBJ1-1; V gene: TRBV5-1; clone size: few; D gene: -; CDR3 length: 13